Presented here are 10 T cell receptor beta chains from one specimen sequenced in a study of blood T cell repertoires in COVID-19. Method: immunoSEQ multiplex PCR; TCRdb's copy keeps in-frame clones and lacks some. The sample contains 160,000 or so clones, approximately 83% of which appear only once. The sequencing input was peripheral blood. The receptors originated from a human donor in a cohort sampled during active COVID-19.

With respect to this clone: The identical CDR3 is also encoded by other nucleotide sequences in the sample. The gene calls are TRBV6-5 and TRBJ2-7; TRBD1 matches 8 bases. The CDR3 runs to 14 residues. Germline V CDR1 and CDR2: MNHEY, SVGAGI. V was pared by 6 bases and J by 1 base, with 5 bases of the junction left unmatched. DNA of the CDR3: TGTGCCAGCAGCCACCGGGACAGGTCCTACGAGCAGTACTTC. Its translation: CASSHRDRSYEQYF.

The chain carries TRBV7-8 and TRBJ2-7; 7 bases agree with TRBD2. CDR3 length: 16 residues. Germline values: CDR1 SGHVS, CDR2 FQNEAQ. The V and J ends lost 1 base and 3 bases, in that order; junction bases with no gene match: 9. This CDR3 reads CASSLGRLAEGYEQYF. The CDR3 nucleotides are TGTGCCAGCAGCTTAGGTCGGCTAGCGGAGGGCTACGAGCAGTACTTC.

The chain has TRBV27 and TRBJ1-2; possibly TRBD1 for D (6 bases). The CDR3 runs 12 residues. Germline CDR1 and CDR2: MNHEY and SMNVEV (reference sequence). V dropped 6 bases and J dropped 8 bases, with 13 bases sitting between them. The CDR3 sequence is CASSTGLGGYTF. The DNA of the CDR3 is TGTGCCAGCAGCACAGGGTTGGGGGGCTACACCTTC.

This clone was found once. The CDR3 DNA follows: TGTGCCAGCAGCCGAGAACCAGAGGAGCCCATCTGGAACTATGGCTACACCTTC. Its translation is CASSREPEEPIWNYGYTF. The chain carries TRBV7-8 and TRBJ1-2; D unclear. The germline V gene has CDR1 SGHVS and CDR2 FQNEAQ. There are 18 residues in the CDR3. V dropped 5 bases and J dropped 2 bases, with 24 bases sitting between them.

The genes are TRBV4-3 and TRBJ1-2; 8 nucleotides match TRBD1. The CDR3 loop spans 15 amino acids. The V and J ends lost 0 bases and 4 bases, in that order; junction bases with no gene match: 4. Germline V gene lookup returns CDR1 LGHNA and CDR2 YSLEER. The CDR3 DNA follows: TGCGCCAGCAGCCAAGACGCAGGGGGCAGCTATGGCTACACCTTC. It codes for CASSQDAGGSYGYTF.

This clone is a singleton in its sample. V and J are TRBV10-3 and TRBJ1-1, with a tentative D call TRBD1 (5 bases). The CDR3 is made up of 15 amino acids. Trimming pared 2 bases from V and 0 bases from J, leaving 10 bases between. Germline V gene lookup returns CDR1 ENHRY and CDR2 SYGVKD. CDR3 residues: CAISEGAGMNTEAFF. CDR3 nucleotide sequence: TGTGCCATCAGTGAGGGGGCGGGGATGAACACTGAAGCTTTCTTT.

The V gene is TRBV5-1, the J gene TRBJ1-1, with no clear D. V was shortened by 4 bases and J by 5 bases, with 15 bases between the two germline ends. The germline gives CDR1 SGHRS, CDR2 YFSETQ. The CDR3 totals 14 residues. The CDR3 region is CASSPAGGGTEAFF. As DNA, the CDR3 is TGCGCCAGCAGCCCGGCGGGAGGCGGAACTGAAGCTTTCTTT.

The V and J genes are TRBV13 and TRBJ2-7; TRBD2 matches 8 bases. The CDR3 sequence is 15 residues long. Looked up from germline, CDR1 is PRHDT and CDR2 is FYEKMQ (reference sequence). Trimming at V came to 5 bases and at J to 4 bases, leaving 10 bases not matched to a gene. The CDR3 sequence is CASSQTPGGRYEQYF. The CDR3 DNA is TGTGCCAGCAGCCAGACCCCGGGGGGGCGGTACGAGCAGTACTTC.

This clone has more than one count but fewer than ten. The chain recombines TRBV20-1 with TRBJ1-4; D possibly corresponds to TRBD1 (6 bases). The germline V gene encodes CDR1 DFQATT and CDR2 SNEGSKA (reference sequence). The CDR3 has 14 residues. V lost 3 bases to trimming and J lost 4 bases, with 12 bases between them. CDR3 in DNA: TGCAGTGCTAGTCTGGGACAACTTAATGAAAAACTGTTTTTT. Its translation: CSASLGQLNEKLFF.

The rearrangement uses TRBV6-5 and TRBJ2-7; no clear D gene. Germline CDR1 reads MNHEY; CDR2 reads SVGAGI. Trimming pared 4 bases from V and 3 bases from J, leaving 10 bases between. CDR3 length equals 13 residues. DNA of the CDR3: TGTGCCAGCAGTTCCCCAGCAGGCTACGAGCAGTACTTC. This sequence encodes CASSSPAGYEQYF.